A single sample is the source of the 11 T cell receptor beta chains below, sequenced in a study of blood T cell repertoires in COVID-19. Assay: immunoSEQ multiplex PCR; the TCRdb copy retains only in-frame clones and omits some. The data hold around 200,000 clones, with approximately 86% observed a single time. Input material: peripheral blood. These receptors were obtained from a man between 40 and 49 years old with acute or convalescent COVID-19.

This rearrangement joins TRBV10-2 to TRBJ2-2; 7 nucleotides align to TRBD1. Germline V CDR1 and CDR2: WSHSY, SAAADI. Trimming took 10 bases from V and 2 from J; bases not matched to a gene: 10. The CDR3 loop spans 15 amino acids. The CDR3 protein is CAIHRTGQNTGELFF. In DNA, the CDR3 is TGCGCCATCCACCGGACAGGTCAAAACACCGGGGAGCTGTTTTTT.

This chain joins TRBV25-1 and TRBJ1-1, with a possible D match to TRBD1 (5 bases). Per germline, CDR1 MGHDK and CDR2 SYGVNS. The CDR3 loop spans 13 amino acids. V was pared by 8 bases and J by 1 base, with 11 bases between. The CDR3 protein is CASAPQGNTEAFF. The DNA of the CDR3 is TGTGCCAGCGCACCTCAGGGGAACACTGAAGCTTTCTTT.

CDR3 region: CASSEFRGTGHLDEQYF. Here the CDR3 DNA reads TGTGCCAGCAGTGAATTCCGCGGGACAGGGCATCTCGACGAGCAGTACTTC. This sequence joins TRBV6-1 and TRBJ2-7; 9 positions agree with TRBD1. Losses at the gene ends were 2 bases for V and 5 bases for J; bases not matched to a gene: 13. The CDR3 length is 17 residues. Per the germline V gene, CDR1 is MNHNS and CDR2 is SASEGT.

This chain joins TRBV5-1 and TRBJ1-1, with D perhaps TRBD1 (6 bases). CDR3 length equals 14 residues. Germline V gene lookup returns CDR1 SGHRS and CDR2 YFSETQ. Trimming stripped 4 bases from V and 7 bases from J, with 17 bases between. The CDR3 bases are TGCGCCAGCAGCCTGCCTCAGGGGCAGGTTGAAGCTTTCTTT. Amino acids: CASSLPQGQVEAFF.

The CDR3 spells CASSLSGQGHQPQHF. As DNA, the CDR3 is TGTGCCAGCAGCTTATCCGGACAGGGACATCAGCCCCAGCATTTT. The chain combines TRBV4-2 with TRBJ1-5; 8 nucleotides agree with TRBD1. Trimming at V came to 5 bases and at J to 5 bases, leaving 8 bases not matched to a gene. The CDR3 is 15 amino acids. Germline V gene sequence: CDR1 LGHNA, CDR2 YNFKEQ.

CDR3 sequence (DNA): TGTGCCAGCAGTTACGCCGGGAACACTGAAGCTTTCTTT. This encodes CASSYAGNTEAFF. The gene calls are TRBV6-2 or TRBV6-3 and TRBJ1-1, with D unresolved. CDR1 MNHEY and CDR2 SVGEGT come from the germline V gene. This CDR3 region has 13 residues. Trimming stripped 2 bases from V and 1 base from J, with 5 bases between.

This chain uses TRBV6-1 with TRBJ1-2; D unresolved. Per the germline V gene, CDR1 is MNHNS and CDR2 is SASEGT. The CDR3 length is 16 residues. The germline V and J ends were trimmed by 0 bases and 3 bases, with 14 bases remaining between them. This chain's CDR3 is CASSEAYRYIHYGYTF. For the CDR3, the DNA is TGTGCCAGCAGTGAAGCGTATCGTTATATTCACTATGGCTACACCTTC.

This chain links TRBV5-8 with TRBJ2-7; 9 bases agree with TRBD1. The CDR3 extends over 14 amino acids. After removal of 4 bases from V and 3 bases from J, the junction contained 5 bases not matched to a gene. Germline CDR1 is SGHTS and CDR2 is YDEGEE. As DNA, the CDR3 is TGTGCCAGCAGCACGACAGGGGGGATCTACGAGCAGTACTTC. It is translated as CASSTTGGIYEQYF.

The chain carries TRBV24-1 and TRBJ1-5; TRBD1 aligns across 7 bases. V lost 11 bases, J lost 6 bases, and 9 bases stayed unmatched. The CDR3 covers 13 residues. CDR1 and CDR2 (germline): KGHDR, SFDVKD. CDR3 nucleotides: TGTGCCATACAAGACAGGGCGGCTCAGCCCCAGCATTTT. The encoded protein is CAIQDRAAQPQHF.

The genes are TRBV4-1 and TRBJ1-6; perhaps TRBD1 as D (5 bases). The CDR3 has 16 residues. CDR1 and CDR2 (germline): MGHRA, YSYEKL. Trimming left V 0 bases short and J 5 bases short, with 11 bases between. CDR3 amino acids: CASSQDPGRDNSPLHF. Here the CDR3 DNA reads TGCGCCAGCAGCCAAGACCCAGGGAGGGATAATTCACCCCTCCACTTT.

A remark on this clone: Other DNA sequences from this sample encode an identical CDR3 as well. This chain links TRBV12-3 or TRBV12-4 with TRBJ1-2, with a possible D match to TRBD1 (5 bases). V shed 5 bases and J shed 1 base, with 8 bases lying between them. This CDR3 region has 13 residues. The chain's CDR3 is CASSPQDNYGYTF. The CDR3 DNA is TGTGCCAGCAGTCCACAGGATAACTATGGCTACACCTTC.